This entry lists 26 T cell receptor delta chains sequenced from one sample in a study of gamma-delta chains in newborns, infants, children. TCRdb redid the clone calls on the reads with CATT. Of about 800 delta-chain clones in the sample, more than 1% are singletons; the top ten hold approximately 34%. Sequencing was done on a sample of blood. These receptors were collected from a child in good health.

About this clone itself: A read error likely explains this, since a far larger clone differs by one base. At the DNA level, this CDR3 is encoded by other sequences in the same sample as well. This chain connects TRDV2 to TRDJ3; D uncertain. The CDR3 covers 21 residues. Germline loops: CDR1 GEAIGNYY, CDR2 EKD. V was clipped by 4 bases and J by 0 bases, with 24 bases between them. The CDR3 here is CACDTVVAELASSWDTRQMFF. CDR3 in DNA: TGTGCCTGTGATACCGTTGTAGCTGAGTTGGCGAGCTCCTGGGACACCCGACAGATGTTTTTC.

By share, this clone ranks as medium-sized. Since a much larger clone is just one base distant, this may be a read error. The chain links TRDV2 to TRDJ1, with D unresolved. This CDR3 is built from 16 residues. CDR1 is GEAIGNYY and CDR2 is EKD in the germline V gene. Trimming took 3 bases from V and 0 from J, leaving 16 bases between them. DNA for the CDR3: TGTGCCTGTGACTCAGTAGGGAGTATGTACACCGATAAACTCATCTTT. It specifies CACDSVGSMYTDKLIF.

As to this clone: A far larger clone is off by one base, so a read error is likely. The rearrangement links TRDV2 to TRDJ1; 9 positions match TRDD3. CDR3 length equals 22 residues. Germline CDR1 reads GEAIGNYY; CDR2 reads EKD. The ends lost 5 bases at V and 0 bases at J; junction bases unmatched: 27. CDR3 amino acids: CACGPLGDFHTRDTGYTDKLIF. DNA of the CDR3: TGTGCCTGTGGCCCTCTGGGGGATTTTCATACCAGGGATACTGGGTACACCGATAAACTCATCTTT.

Concerning this clone: TCRdb's listed protein matches a much larger clone and diverges from this DNA's translation at residue 16, likely through a read error; the protein shown comes from the DNA. The chain combines TRDV2 with TRDJ1, with 9 bases that match TRDD3. The CDR3 contains 22 residues. Trimming cost V 3 bases and J 0 bases; bases outside gene matches: 25. The germline V gene encodes CDR1 GEAIGNYY and CDR2 EKD. CDR3 loop: CACDPLGDFHTRDTGHTDKLIF. The CDR3 nucleotides are TGTGCCTGTGACCCTCTGGGGGATTTTCATACCAGGGATACTGGGCACACCGATAAACTCATCTTT.

As regards this clone: This likely stems from a read error, as it lies one base from a far larger clone. This chain joins TRDV2 and TRDJ1, with 9 positions matching TRDD3. Germline CDR1 GEAIGNYY, CDR2 EKD. The CDR3 contains 18 residues. The CDR3 sequence is CACDNLLGIRKGDGKPIF. CDR3 DNA sequence: TGTGCCTGTGACAACCTACTGGGGATACGCAAGGGCGATGGGAAACCCATCTTT.

This clone is deemed medium-sized. The likely explanation is a read error, given a far larger clone one base away. The chain has TRDV2 and TRDJ1; 8 bases are a match to TRDD3. There are 14 residues in the CDR3. From germline, CDR1 is GEAIGNYY and CDR2 EKD. The CDR3 nucleotides read TGTGCCCGTGACACCTGGGGATACTCCGATAAACTCATCTTT. Protein sequence: CARDTWGYSDKLIF.

This clone turned up a few times. This is likely an artifact of a read error, given a far larger clone one base away. V gene TRDV2 combines with J gene TRDJ3; TRDD3 matches at 10 bases. Losses at the gene ends were 1 base for V and 0 bases for J; bases not matched to a gene: 2. The CDR3 contains 18 residues. Germline values: CDR1 GEAIGNYY, CDR2 EKD. CDR3 protein: CACDTGGYGSWDTRQMFF. The CDR3 DNA reads as TGTGCCTGTGACACGGGGGGATACGGCTCCTGGGACACCCGACAGATGTTTTTC.

Comments on this clone: A far larger clone is off by one base, so a read error is likely. The chain employs TRDV1 and TRDJ1, with a weak D call TRDD2 (9 bases). The CDR3 length is 23 residues. Germline values: CDR1 TSWWSYY, CDR2 QGS. The germline V and J ends were trimmed by 4 bases and 8 bases, with 44 bases remaining between them. DNA for the CDR3: TGTGCTCTTGGGGGGGAGACCTTCCTACAAAACTACTGGGGGCCCCGAAACCCGCTGAAACTCATCTTT. Its protein is CALGGETFLQNYWGPRNPLKLIF.

This clone has only a few counts. TCRdb lists the protein of a much larger clone for this DNA, which differs at residue 8, so this is likely a read error; the protein given here is translated from the DNA itself. The gene calls are TRDV2 and TRDJ1, with 7 bases that match TRDD3. With 2 bases clipped from V and 0 bases from J, the junction kept 5 bases outside the gene matches. The CDR3 sequence is 15 residues long. Germline lookup yields CDR1 GEAIGNYY and CDR2 EKD. The CDR3 nucleotides are TGTGCCTGTGACAAACTGGGGCAACACACCGATAAACTCATCTTT. Protein product: CACDKLGQHTDKLIF.

Regarding this clone: Translating this DNA gives a protein that differs at residue 8 from the TCRdb one, which belongs to a much larger clone; a read error is likely, and the protein shown is this translation. Other DNA sequences in the same sample also yield this CDR3. The chain recombines TRDV2 with TRDJ1; 8 bases line up with TRDD3. Germline lookup yields CDR1 GEAIGNYY and CDR2 EKD. The CDR3 totals 15 residues. DNA of the CDR3: TGTGCCTGTGACAAACTGGGGGGACACACCGATAAACTCATCTTC. Translated, it gives CACDKLGGHTDKLIF.

Remarks on this clone: A far more abundant clone sits one base away, making this likely a read error. The same CDR3 can be traced to other DNA sequences in this sample. The chain is built from TRDV2 and TRDJ3; D is ambiguous. CDR3 size: 20 residues. Germline-derived CDR1 and CDR2 are GEAIGNYY and EKD. V gave up 0 bases and J gave up 0 bases, with 17 bases separating them. In nucleotides, the CDR3 is TGTGCCTGTGACACCTTGAAGCGGATTCCGAGCTCCTGGGACACCCGACAGATGTTTTTC. This encodes CACDTLKRIPSSWDTRQMFF.

This clone was seen a few times. TCRdb's entry gives the protein of a much larger clone, which mismatches this DNA's translation at residue 19, likely from a read error; the protein reported here is translated from the DNA. This sequence joins TRDV2 and TRDJ3; 8 nucleotides align to TRDD3. Germline loops: CDR1 GEAIGNYY, CDR2 EKD. This CDR3 contains 21 residues. Here the CDR3 reads CACDTPSTGGQSSWDTRQTFF. The CDR3 DNA is TGTGCCTGTGACACCCCCAGTACTGGGGGCCAAAGCTCCTGGGACACCCGACAGACGTTTTTC.

This clone has more than one count but fewer than ten. A far larger clone is off by one base, so a read error is likely. The chain links TRDV2 to TRDJ1, with 9 positions matching TRDD3. CDR1 and CDR2 (germline): GEAIGNYY, EKD. CDR3 length equals 14 residues. The chain's CDR3 is CACDTLGDSDKIIF. CDR3 sequence (DNA): TGTGCCTGTGACACGCTGGGGGATTCCGATAAAATCATCTTT.

Concerning this clone: The likely explanation is a read error, given a far larger clone one base away. The CDR3 sequence: CARDTVGDKLPDKLIF. The CDR3, as DNA: TGTGCCCGTGACACCGTTGGGGATAAGCTCCCCGATAAACTCATCTTT. The chain is built from TRDV2 and TRDJ1; 7 positions agree with TRDD3. The CDR3 is 16 residues long. Germline values: CDR1 GEAIGNYY, CDR2 EKD.

This clone was found a few times. The TCRdb protein comes from a much larger clone and disagrees with this DNA's translation at residue 11, likely due to a read error; the protein given here is derived from the DNA. The chain employs TRDV2 and TRDJ1; 12 bases are shared with TRDD3. The CDR3 is 19 amino acids. CDR1 is GEAIGNYY, CDR2 EKD, per germline. The V segment lost 1 base and the J segment 2 bases; nucleotides outside the gene matches: 13. The CDR3: CACDTLLGDTRTQTDKLIF. CDR3 bases: TGTGCCTGTGACACGTTACTGGGGGATACACGGACCCAGACCGATAAACTCATCTTT.

Judged by abundance, this clone is medium-sized. One base separates it from a far larger clone, so it is likely a read error. The V gene is TRDV2, the J gene TRDJ1; D is perhaps TRDD3 (5 bases). CDR1 is GEAIGNYY and CDR2 is EKD in the germline V gene. The CDR3 is 18 residues long. Between the trimmed V and J ends, which lost 0 bases and 0 bases, there was a span of 19 bases. CDR3 in amino acids: CACDTVGTEPLYTDKLIF. The CDR3 DNA sequence: TGTGCCTGTGACACCGTGGGGACCGAACCCTTGTACACCGATAAACTCATCTTT.

There are a few counts of this clone. This likely came from a read error, as a far larger clone is one base away. Other DNA sequences of this sample code for an identical CDR3. The chain joins TRDV2 to TRDJ1; the match to TRDD3 covers 8 bases. This CDR3 comprises 14 residues. Germline loops: CDR1 GEAIGNYY, CDR2 EKD. This CDR3 reads CACDTWGYSDKLIF. In DNA, the CDR3 is TGTGCCTGTGACACCTGGGGATACTCCGACAAACTCATCTTT.

Concerning this clone itself: A far larger clone is just one base off, so this is likely a read error. The genes are TRDV2 and TRDJ3; 13 positions match TRDD3. Germline lookup yields CDR1 GEAIGNYY and CDR2 EKD. The CDR3 spans 20 residues. CDR3 sequence (DNA): TGTGCCCGTGACATCTTACTGGGGGATACGCGGGCCTGGGACACCCGACAGATGTTTTTC. This sequence encodes CARDILLGDTRAWDTRQMFF.

A word on this clone: This is likely an artifact of a read error, given a far larger clone one base away. The sample contains more than one DNA sequence encoding this CDR3. J is TRDJ3 and V is TRDV2, with a possible D match to TRDD3 (6 bases). This CDR3 comprises 20 residues. The V gene's germline CDR1 is GEAIGNYY and CDR2 EKD. CDR3 in DNA: TGTGCCTGTGACACCTTGAAGCGGATTCCAAGCTCCTGGGGCACCCGACAGATGTTTTTC. The encoded protein is CACDTLKRIPSSWGTRQMFF.

About this clone: A far larger clone is off by one base, so a read error is likely. The same CDR3 is also encoded by other DNA sequences in this sample. The V and J genes are TRDV2 and TRDJ1; 11 nucleotides match TRDD3. The germline V gene encodes CDR1 GEAIGNYY and CDR2 EKD. There are 15 residues in the CDR3. The CDR3 DNA follows: TGTGCCTGTGACGTTATGGGGGATACGCTTGATAAACTAATCTTT. Translating gives CACDVMGDTLDKLIF.

This clone was seen only a few times. It differs at one base from a far larger clone, so likely a read error. The sample carries other DNA sequences with the same CDR3. The rearrangement joins TRDV2 to TRDJ1; 9 bases are shared with TRDD3. CDR3 length: 14 residues. Germline CDR1 and CDR2: GEAIGNYY and EKD. The DNA of the CDR3 is TGCGCCTGTGACACGCTGGGGGATTCCGATAAACTCATCTTT. Amino acid sequence: CACDTLGDSDKLIF.

Remarks on this clone: It is likely a read error: a sequence one base away is far more abundant. Other nucleotide sequences in the sample specify the same CDR3. The chain carries TRDV2 and TRDJ1; 11 bases align to TRDD3. The CDR3 spans 18 residues. Germline CDR1 is GEAIGNYY and CDR2 is EKD. CDR3 DNA sequence: TGTGCCTGTGACCCTCTAGTTGGGGGATACGGGTACACAGATAAACTCATCTTT. It yields the protein CACDPLVGGYGYTDKLIF.

There are a few counts of this clone. With only one base between it and a far larger clone, this is likely a read error. Other DNA variants within this sample encode the same CDR3. The rearrangement joins TRDV2 to TRDJ1, with TRDD3 matching 7 bases. V dropped 0 bases and J dropped 3; count of bases not matched to a gene: 9. Germline CDR1 is GEAIGNYY and CDR2 is EKD. The CDR3 loop spans 16 amino acids. This CDR3 reads CACDTVGDKLPDKLIF. The CDR3 DNA follows: TGTGCCTGTGACACCGTCGGGGATAAGCTCCCCGATAAACTCATCTTT.

This clone is termed medium-sized (0.01 to 0.1%). A far bigger clonotype differs at one base, so this is likely a read error. The sample carries other DNA sequences with the same CDR3. The V call is TRDV2, the J call TRDJ3; 9 bases map to TRDD3. CDR3 length: 20 residues. Germline V lookup: CDR1 GEAIGNYY, CDR2 EKD. The ends lost 7 bases at V and 0 bases at J; junction bases unmatched: 15. CDR3 in DNA: TGTGCCTGCGTCCTACTACTGGGGGAGCCGCACTCCTGGGACACCCGACAGATGTTTTTC. Residues: CACVLLLGEPHSWDTRQMFF.

This clone was counted a few times. A read error likely explains this, since a far larger clone differs by one base. The chain links TRDV3 to TRDJ1; TRDD3 matches at 7 bases. This CDR3 comprises 17 residues. J gave up 4 bases and V 1 base, and 18 bases lay outside the gene matches. In germline, CDR1 is TVYSNPD, CDR2 GDNSRS (reference sequence). The CDR3 here is CAFNPSAVLGMFDKLIF. The DNA of the CDR3 is TGTGCCTTTAATCCTTCAGCGGTACTGGGGATGTTCGATAAACTCATCTTT.

This clone was detected only a few times. TCRdb shows a much larger clone's protein in place of this DNA's translation, and the two differ at residue 7, likely through a read error; the protein shown is translated from the DNA. The chain has TRDV2 and TRDJ1, with TRDD3 matching 12 bases. Germline lookup yields CDR1 GEAIGNYY and CDR2 EKD. With 3 bases clipped from V and 0 bases from J, the junction kept 10 bases outside the gene matches. CDR3 length: 18 residues. The CDR3, as DNA: TGTGCCTGTGACCCTCTAGCTGGGGGATACGGGTACACCGATAAACTCATCTTT. Translating gives CACDPLAGGYGYTDKLIF.